The 27 T cell receptor beta chains below were found in one sample sequenced in a study of T cells in Graves' hyperthyroidism and ophthalmopathy. The investigators amplified TCR beta CDR3 regions from RNA transcripts. Researchers ran a first-round RT-PCR on the TCR CDR3 using the HTBI primer set. TCRdb processed the multiplex PCR reads anew with MiXCR; each CDR3 protein has one entry. Of approximately 530,000 distinct CDR3 sequences listed, approximately 15% were seen once; the top ten hold around a sixth. Specimen: blood. Every receptor here comes from a woman under 30 with Graves' hyperthyroidism.

This clonotype was counted only a few times. The V and J genes are TRBV5-1 and TRBJ2-2; TRBD2 aligns across 9 bases. J lost 1 base, V lost 5 bases, and 6 bases had no gene match. The length of the CDR3 is 16 residues. Germline lookup yields CDR1 SGHRS and CDR2 YFSETQ. In nucleotides, the CDR3 is TGCGCCAGCAGTTCAACTAGCGGGTGGAACACCGGGGAGCTGTTTTTT. Translation: CASSSTSGWNTGELFF.

This clonotype was counted between two and nine times. J is TRBJ1-5 and V is TRBV7-2, with 8 bases matching TRBD1. V trimming: 1 base; J trimming: 7 bases; junction bases outside the gene matches: 3. This CDR3 has 14 residues. Per germline, CDR1 SGHTA and CDR2 FQGNSA. CDR3 nucleotide sequence: TGTGCCAGCAGCTTAGTATCAGGGGGCCAGCCCCAGCATTTT. Amino acids: CASSLVSGGQPQHF.

Ten or more counts support this clonotype. The V gene is TRBV3-1, the J gene TRBJ2-1; D is ambiguous. The CDR3 runs 12 residues. Trimming removed 2 bases from V and 10 bases from J, with 9 bases in between. CDR1 is LGHDT, CDR2 YNNKEL, per germline (reference sequence). The CDR3 DNA reads TGTGCCAGCAGCCAATCAGTAGAGGAGCAGTTCTTC. It is translated as CASSQSVEEQFF.

This clonotype has just a few counts. The rearrangement links TRBV6-1 to TRBJ2-5; 16 nucleotides match TRBD2. Germline CDR1 and CDR2: MNHNS and SASEGT. There are 17 residues in the CDR3. V lost 6 bases to trimming and J lost 2 bases; unmatched junction nucleotides: 6. The CDR3 protein is CASRGTSGGARQETQYF. In nucleotides, the CDR3 is TGTGCCAGCAGAGGGACTAGCGGGGGGGCGCGTCAAGAGACCCAGTACTTC.

This clonotype occurred a few times. The CDR3, as DNA: TGCGCCAGCAGCCGAGGTAGCGGGGGAGGGGAGACCCAGTACTTC. Translation: CASSRGSGGGETQYF. The chain recombines TRBV4-1 with TRBJ2-5, with 9 bases identical to TRBD2. J was trimmed by 5 bases and V by 4 bases; bases with no gene match: 8. The CDR3 runs 15 residues. The germline gives CDR1 MGHRA, CDR2 YSYEKL.

This clonotype occurred a few times. The chain employs TRBV2 and TRBJ1-6; TRBD1 matches at 10 bases. Germline V gene lookup returns CDR1 SNHLY and CDR2 FYNNEI. This CDR3 is 14 amino acids long. V gave up 6 bases and J gave up 10 bases; unmatched junction bases: 6. The DNA of the CDR3 is TGTGCCAGCAGAAGACAGGGGGCACAGTCACCCCTCCACTTT. This encodes CASRRQGAQSPLHF.

In its sample, this clonotype was seen many times. The chain has TRBV7-9 and TRBJ2-1, with D perhaps given as TRBD1 or TRBD2 (5 bases each). Germline V CDR1 and CDR2: SEHNR, FQNEAQ (reference sequence). V was trimmed by 1 base and J by 0 bases, leaving 22 bases between them. This CDR3 has 20 amino acids. This CDR3 reads CASSLGGLGRGYRSYNEQFF. DNA for the CDR3: TGTGCCAGCAGCTTAGGGGGCCTGGGCCGGGGCTACCGCTCCTACAATGAGCAGTTCTTC.

This clonotype came up a few times. This chain uses TRBV6-1 with TRBJ1-5, with 11 bases fitting TRBD1. Germline V lookup: CDR1 MNHNS, CDR2 SASEGT. V lost 11 bases, J lost 1 base, and 13 bases stayed unmatched. CDR3 length: 17 amino acids. The CDR3 DNA reads TGTGCCCCCGGGCCGGGACAGGGGGACTCAAGCAATCAGCCCCAGCATTTT. Protein sequence: CAPGPGQGDSSNQPQHF.

The rearrangement joins TRBV19 to TRBJ1-5; no clear D gene. The CDR3 totals 14 residues. V shed 7 bases and J shed 3 bases, with 13 bases lying between them. Germline CDR1 reads LNHDA; CDR2 reads SQIVND (reference sequence). The CDR3 coding sequence is TGTGCCAGTACCAACATCGGTTTCAATCAGCCCCAGCATTTT. This encodes CASTNIGFNQPQHF.

This clonotype was picked up many times. The V call is TRBV11-3, the J call TRBJ1-3, with 7 bases aligning to TRBD1. V dropped 5 bases and J dropped 4; count of bases not matched to a gene: 5. This CDR3 contains 14 residues. Germline CDR1 and CDR2: SGHNT and YENEEA. CDR3 residues: CASSQGDSGNTIYF. As DNA, the CDR3 is TGTGCCAGCAGCCAAGGGGACAGCGGAAACACCATATATTTT.

The J gene is TRBJ2-1, the V gene TRBV6-4; 8 bases map to TRBD1. The CDR3 totals 15 residues. V lost 6 bases and J lost 3; bases outside the gene matches: 7. CDR1 is MRHNA and CDR2 is SNTAGT in the germline V gene. The chain's CDR3 is CASSPGGQGYNEQFF. DNA for the CDR3: TGTGCCAGCAGCCCGGGCGGACAGGGCTACAATGAGCAGTTCTTC.

This clonotype was seen many times. The V gene is TRBV18, the J gene TRBJ2-1; 9 bases line up with TRBD2. V shed 2 bases and J 6 bases; nucleotides not matched to a gene: 8. This CDR3 is built from 16 residues. Germline V gives CDR1 KGHSH, CDR2 LQKENI. The CDR3 reads CASSPLPGLAGNEQFF. The CDR3 nucleotides are TGTGCCAGCTCACCATTGCCGGGACTAGCTGGCAATGAGCAGTTCTTC.

This clonotype was seen at least ten times. The DNA of the CDR3 is TGTGCCAGCAGCTTAGTGCGAGCGGGAGGTATCTACGAGCAGTACTTC. It is translated as CASSLVRAGGIYEQYF. This sequence joins TRBV11-2 and TRBJ2-7; 9 bases map to TRBD2. V trimming: 1 base; J trimming: 3 bases; junction bases outside the gene matches: 7. The CDR3 covers 16 residues. Germline lookup yields CDR1 SGHAT and CDR2 FQNNGV.

V is TRBV19 and J is TRBJ2-3; D call uncertain. CDR1 is LNHDA and CDR2 is SQIVND in the germline V gene (reference sequence). V was shortened by 7 bases and J by 2 bases, with 16 bases between the two germline ends. CDR3 size: 15 residues. The CDR3 loop reads CASTARRLTTDTQYF. The CDR3 DNA reads as TGTGCCAGTACCGCAAGGCGGCTGACCACAGATACGCAGTATTTT.

This clonotype appeared many times. This chain connects TRBV20-1 to TRBJ1-1; D remains ambiguous. CDR1 and CDR2 (germline): DFQATT, SNEGSKA (reference sequence). The CDR3 contains 12 residues. The chain's CDR3 is CRVGDFKAEAFF. The CDR3 DNA follows: TGCAGGGTGGGAGATTTTAAGGCTGAAGCTTTCTTT.

This clonotype was seen a few times. The chain joins TRBV29-1 to TRBJ2-7; weak D call: TRBD2 (6 bases). CDR3 length: 17 amino acids. In germline, CDR1 is SQVTM, CDR2 ANQGSEA. V lost 6 bases to trimming and J lost 2 bases, with 26 bases between them. CDR3 nucleotides: TGCAGCGTGGCGGGAATAACCCCGTTAGGGTCGCCCTACGAGCAGTACTTC. Residues: CSVAGITPLGSPYEQYF.

The J gene is TRBJ2-7, the V gene TRBV7-9, with D possibly being TRBD2 (6 bases). V was trimmed by 4 bases and J by 3 bases, leaving 16 bases between them. CDR1 is SEHNR and CDR2 is FQNEAQ in the germline V gene (reference sequence). The CDR3 has 15 amino acids. This CDR3 reads CASSSPTSQNYEQYF. The CDR3 DNA sequence: TGTGCCAGCAGCTCCCCGACTAGTCAGAACTACGAGCAGTACTTC.

In this sample, this clonotype turned up a few times. This CDR3 is CASSLRGVSYEQYF. The DNA for the CDR3 is TGTGCCAGCAGTTTAAGGGGGGTGTCCTACGAGCAGTACTTC. The V call is TRBV12-3 or TRBV12-4, the J call TRBJ2-7, with D possibly being TRBD1 or TRBD2 (6 bases each). This CDR3 is 14 amino acids long. V lost 2 bases and J lost 1, with 9 bases in between.

This clonotype appeared many times. The chain combines TRBV20-1 with TRBJ1-5; unclear D gene. The CDR3 consists of 13 residues. In germline, CDR1 is DFQATT, CDR2 SNEGSKA (reference sequence). Trimming shortened V by 2 bases and J by 7 bases, and 12 bases separated the two germline ends. The CDR3 loop is CSARFQASQPQHF. The CDR3 DNA sequence: TGCAGTGCTAGATTTCAGGCGAGCCAGCCCCAGCATTTT.

For this clonotype: This may come from a read error, since a much larger clone is one base off. The chain is built from TRBV20-1 and TRBJ2-1, with TRBD2 matching over 9 bases. The DNA end favors TRBJ2-7, so the J call may be wrong. Germline values: CDR1 DFQATT, CDR2 SNEGSKA (reference sequence). The CDR3 is made up of 16 amino acids. CDR3 loop: CSARWDLAGSNNEQYF. In DNA form, the CDR3 reads TGCAGTGCTAGGTGGGATCTAGCGGGGTCGAACAATGAGCAGTACTTC.

In this sample, this clonotype turned up a few times. This rearrangement joins TRBV24-1 to TRBJ2-5; D could derive from TRBD1 or TRBD2 (5 bases each). The CDR3 is 14 amino acids. Between the trimmed V and J ends, which lost 5 bases and 1 base, there was a span of 10 bases. CDR1 is KGHDR and CDR2 is SFDVKD in the germline V gene. The CDR3 is CATSAGAFQETQYF. The CDR3 DNA sequence: TGTGCCACCAGTGCCGGGGCCTTCCAAGAGACCCAGTACTTC.

This rearrangement joins TRBV6-1 to TRBJ1-4; 9 bases align to TRBD1. The junction had 13 bases not matched to a gene; V was cut back by 6 bases and J by 5 bases. This CDR3 region has 17 residues. Germline CDR1 reads MNHNS; CDR2 reads SASEGT. This CDR3 is CASSPKTGGYTNEKLFF. CDR3 coding DNA: TGTGCCAGCAGCCCAAAGACAGGGGGGTATACCAATGAAAAACTGTTTTTT.

V usage is TRBV19 and J usage is TRBJ2-1, with D possibly matching TRBD2 (5 bases). Germline values: CDR1 LNHDA, CDR2 SQIVND (reference sequence). V was cut by 5 bases and J by 5 bases, with 13 bases left in between. This CDR3 comprises 14 residues. CDR3 DNA sequence: TGTGCCAGTAGTCCGGAGGTACCCAACAATGAGCAGTTCTTC. Translated: CASSPEVPNNEQFF. The full variable domain, in which reference TRBV19 and TRBJ2-1 provide the parts outside the CDR3, is DGGITQSPKYLFRKEGQNVTLSCEQNLNHDAMYWYRQDPGQGLRLIYYSQIVNDFQKGDIAEGYSVSREKKESFPLTVTSAQKNPTAFYLCASSPEVPNNEQFFGPGTRLTVL.

This clonotype was counted only a few times. CDR3 amino acids: CSARDRAGGSTYEQYF. The CDR3 DNA follows: TGCAGTGCTAGAGATAGAGCGGGGGGGTCAACCTACGAGCAGTACTTC. The chain combines TRBV20-1 with TRBJ2-7; 10 nucleotides align to TRBD2. Unmatched junction bases numbered 7, after V lost 0 bases and J lost 2 bases. CDR3 size: 16 residues. CDR1 DFQATT and CDR2 SNEGSKA come from the germline V gene (reference sequence).

This clonotype was picked up many times. V gene TRBV11-2 combines with J gene TRBJ1-2; no reliable D call. Germline V lookup: CDR1 SGHAT, CDR2 FQNNGV. V was shortened by 7 bases and J by 3 bases, with 12 bases between the two germline ends. The CDR3 is 13 residues long. The CDR3 bases are TGTGCCAGCACCCCTTGGGAACACTATGGCTACACCTTC. It translates to CASTPWEHYGYTF.

This clonotype was detected ten times or more. This chain links TRBV3-1 with TRBJ2-1; 10 bases fit TRBD2. The germline V gene encodes CDR1 LGHDT and CDR2 YNNKEL (reference sequence). V gave up 1 base and J gave up 2 bases; unmatched junction bases: 5. This CDR3 region has 17 residues. The CDR3 DNA sequence: TGTGCCAGCAGCCAAGTGTCTACTAGCGGGACCTACAATGAGCAGTTCTTC. Translated: CASSQVSTSGTYNEQFF.

This clonotype was seen ten or more times. The chain carries TRBV20-1 and TRBJ2-7; TRBD2 matches 13 bases. V shed 1 base, J shed 0 bases, and the junction held 12 bases outside the gene matches. CDR3 length: 19 amino acids. Looked up from germline, CDR1 is DFQATT and CDR2 is SNEGSKA (reference sequence). In DNA form, the CDR3 reads TGCAGTGCTAGAGCTCCAGCCGGGACTAGCGGGAAGAGCTCCTACGAGCAGTACTTC. It yields the protein CSARAPAGTSGKSSYEQYF.